A single sample gave rise to the 18 T cell receptor beta chains below, sequenced in a study of blood T cell repertoires in COVID-19. Produced via immunoSEQ multiplex PCR; TCRdb's table is partial and in-frame only. The table has approximately 300,000 clones, about nine tenths seen once. The material sequenced was peripheral blood. These receptors came from a man aged 45-65 years with active or convalescent COVID-19.

This clone was seen many times. This chain uses TRBV5-1 with TRBJ1-6, with 8 bases identical to TRBD1. After removal of 0 bases from V and 9 bases from J, the junction contained 2 bases not matched to a gene. CDR3 length: 14 amino acids. The V gene's germline CDR1 is SGHRS and CDR2 YFSETQ. The DNA of the CDR3 is TGCGCCAGCAGCTTGGCAGGGGGCTCTTCACCCCTCCACTTT. Its translation: CASSLAGGSSPLHF.

V usage is TRBV28 and J usage is TRBJ2-7, with TRBD1 identical over 7 bases. The V and J ends lost 0 bases and 2 bases, in that order; junction bases with no gene match: 7. Germline lookup yields CDR1 MDHEN and CDR2 SYDVKM. The CDR3 has 16 amino acids. The CDR3 region is CASSLWDRRSAYEQYF. CDR3 in DNA: TGTGCCAGCAGTTTATGGGACAGGCGTTCGGCCTACGAGCAGTACTTC.

The rearrangement joins TRBV28 to TRBJ2-1; a possible D gene is TRBD1 (6 bases). Trimming stripped 5 bases from V and 4 bases from J, with 12 bases between. The germline CDR1 and CDR2 sequences are MDHEN and SYDVKM. CDR3 size: 14 residues. CDR3 coding DNA: TGTGCCAGCAGTCGGGACGGACAGTACAATGAGCAGTTCTTC. This codes for CASSRDGQYNEQFF.

This clone was recorded once. The chain has TRBV6-5 and TRBJ2-7; possibly TRBD2 for D (6 bases). Germline CDR1 and CDR2: MNHEY and SVGAGI. The CDR3 length is 15 residues. V lost 11 bases to trimming and J lost 2 bases, with 22 bases between them. CDR3 bases: TGTGCCTGCCGATCCGGGCGGGGATTTGCCTACGAGCAGTACTTC. Translation gives CACRSGRGFAYEQYF.

V usage is TRBV5-1 and J usage is TRBJ2-7, with D perhaps matching TRBD2 (6 bases). Germline values: CDR1 SGHRS, CDR2 YFSETQ. The V end lost 5 bases, the J end lost 0 bases, and 12 bases lay between the germline ends. The CDR3 is 14 amino acids. The CDR3 sequence is CASRPRGSSYEQYF. The DNA for the CDR3 is TGCGCCAGCAGACCACGGGGGAGCTCCTACGAGCAGTACTTC.

This sequence joins TRBV5-6 and TRBJ2-6; possible D gene TRBD2, 6 bases. Germline V gives CDR1 SGHDT, CDR2 YYEEEE. The CDR3 totals 16 residues. Trimming left V 4 bases short and J 2 bases short, with 13 bases between. CDR3 nucleotides: TGTGCCAGCAGCCCCATAAGGGAGGCTGGGGCCAACGTCCTGACTTTC. This codes for CASSPIREAGANVLTF.

The DNA for the CDR3 is TGTGCCAGCAGCGTAGGACCTAGCGGCCGGCGAAACACTGAAGCTTTCTTT. Amino acid sequence: CASSVGPSGRRNTEAFF. This chain uses TRBV9 with TRBJ1-1; D remains unclear. The CDR3 extends over 17 amino acids. Trimming cost V 0 bases and J 2 bases, with 17 bases left between them. CDR1 is SGDLS and CDR2 is YYNGEE in the germline V gene.

The chain employs TRBV5-4 and TRBJ2-3; possible D gene TRBD2, 5 bases. The germline V gene encodes CDR1 SGHNT and CDR2 YYREEE (reference sequence). V was trimmed by 2 bases and J by 3 bases, leaving 13 bases between them. The CDR3 consists of 15 residues. For the CDR3, the DNA is TGTGCCAGCAGCTTCGGGATTCTAGAGACAGATACGCAGTATTTT. This gives the protein CASSFGILETDTQYF.

This chain uses TRBV5-1 with TRBJ1-2; possible D gene TRBD1, 6 bases. Trimming pared 0 bases from V and 0 bases from J, leaving 12 bases between. Germline loops: CDR1 SGHRS, CDR2 YFSETQ. CDR3 length: 16 residues. Written as DNA, the CDR3 is TGCGCCAGCAGCTTGGGGCGGACAGTTACTAACTATGGCTACACCTTC. This codes for CASSLGRTVTNYGYTF.

The V and J genes are TRBV9 and TRBJ2-6, with D possibly TRBD1 on 8 matching bases. The germline V gene has CDR1 SGDLS and CDR2 YYNGEE. The CDR3 contains 18 residues. V lost 8 bases and J 1 base, leaving 22 bases between the germline ends. CDR3 DNA: TGTGCCAGTGGACTGTATGGACAGGGAGGGTCTGGGGCCAACGTCCTGACTTTC. Amino acids: CASGLYGQGGSGANVLTF. The whole variable domain, filled in from reference TRBV9 and TRBJ2-6, reads DSGVTQTPKHLITATGQRVTLRCSPRSGDLSVYWYQQSLDQGLQFLIQYYNGEERAKGNILERFSAQQFPDLHSELNLSSLELGDSALYFCASGLYGQGGSGANVLTFGAGSRLTVL.

V and J are TRBV5-1 and TRBJ1-6; 10 bases map to TRBD1. The length of the CDR3 is 15 residues. V was pared by 3 bases and J by 3 bases, with 0 bases of the junction left unmatched. The germline V gene encodes CDR1 SGHRS and CDR2 YFSETQ. The CDR3 coding sequence is TGCGCCAGCAGCTGGACAGGGGGCTATAATTCACCCCTCCACTTT. Translated: CASSWTGGYNSPLHF.

This clone appeared once. The J gene is TRBJ2-7, the V gene TRBV7-3; perhaps TRBD1 as D (6 bases). V was trimmed by 1 base and J by 7 bases, leaving 14 bases between them. Looked up from germline, CDR1 is SGHTA and CDR2 is FQGTGA. The CDR3 is 14 residues long. Here the CDR3 reads CASSLRRGSGEQYF. CDR3 DNA sequence: TGTGCCAGCAGCTTAAGAAGGGGGTCGGGGGAGCAGTACTTC.

The V gene is TRBV28, the J gene TRBJ2-3; the match to TRBD2 covers 13 bases. The CDR3 contains 17 residues. Losses at the gene ends were 6 bases for V and 6 bases for J; bases not matched to a gene: 12. Germline loops: CDR1 MDHEN, CDR2 SYDVKM. The CDR3 DNA sequence: TGTGCCAGCAGCCAGGGGTCGGGACTAGCGGGATCGGATACGCAGTATTTT. It codes for CASSQGSGLAGSDTQYF.

J is TRBJ1-2 and V is TRBV9; the match to TRBD1 covers 7 bases. The CDR3 is 13 residues long. Trimming took 0 bases from V and 7 from J; bases not matched to a gene: 3. Germline values: CDR1 SGDLS, CDR2 YYNGEE. In nucleotides, the CDR3 is TGTGCCAGCAGCGTAGGACAGGGACTTGGCTACACCTTC. Its protein is CASSVGQGLGYTF.

V usage is TRBV5-1 and J usage is TRBJ2-7; D remains ambiguous. Trimming removed 0 bases at V and 2 bases at J, with 12 bases between. The CDR3 contains 15 residues. CDR1 is SGHRS and CDR2 is YFSETQ in the germline V gene. The CDR3: CASSLVMQATYEQYF. In DNA form, the CDR3 reads TGCGCCAGCAGCTTGGTGATGCAGGCTACCTACGAGCAGTACTTC. Based on the CDR3 plus reference TRBV5-1 and TRBJ2-7, the full variable domain is KAGVTQTPRYLIKTRGQQVTLSCSPISGHRSVSWYQQTPGQGLQFLFEYFSETQRNKGNFPGRFSGRQFSNSRSEMNVSTLELGDSALYLCASSLVMQATYEQYFGPGTRLTVT.

The V and J genes are TRBV5-6 and TRBJ1-1; 8 bases are shared with TRBD1. Germline-derived CDR1 and CDR2 are SGHDT and YYEEEE. The V gene end was trimmed by 0 bases and the J gene end by 10 bases; junction bases not matched to a gene: 11. The CDR3 has 15 residues. The CDR3 loop is CASSLGATQGVGAFF. The DNA of the CDR3 is TGTGCCAGCAGCTTGGGAGCTACACAGGGGGTTGGAGCTTTCTTT.

The chain joins TRBV19 to TRBJ1-4; unclear D gene. V lost 5 bases and J 8 bases, leaving 18 bases between the germline ends. From germline, CDR1 is LNHDA and CDR2 SQIVND (reference sequence). The CDR3 sequence is 15 residues long. In DNA form, the CDR3 reads TGTGCCAGTAGTTCCACCCTAGGGAGTGCGGAAAAACTGTTTTTT. Translated, it gives CASSSTLGSAEKLFF. Complete variable domain (other parts from reference TRBV19 and TRBJ1-4): DGGITQSPKYLFRKEGQNVTLSCEQNLNHDAMYWYRQDPGQGLRLIYYSQIVNDFQKGDIAEGYSVSREKKESFPLTVTSAQKNPTAFYLCASSSTLGSAEKLFFGSGTQLSVL.

The V gene is TRBV6-6, the J gene TRBJ1-1; D may be TRBD1 (6 bases). The CDR3 spans 14 residues. Germline V gene data show CDR1 as MNHNY and CDR2 as SVGAGI (reference sequence). Trimming removed 4 bases from V and 0 bases from J, with 9 bases in between. Here the CDR3 DNA reads TGTGCCAGCAGTTCAGGGGCAATGAACACTGAAGCTTTCTTT. It encodes CASSSGAMNTEAFF.